This T cell receptor beta chain was found in a study of PD-L1 blockade in urothelial cancer. Overall study: Patients went on atezolizumab around 2014, receiving 1,200 mg intravenously every 3 weeks. T cells were recovered from blood samples at a median of 141,255.

Regarding the study as a whole: At the 3-week point, tumor-associated blood clones expanded more in durable-benefit patients.

Described time point: pretreatment peripheral blood. The CDR3 contains 14 residues. The germline CDR1 and CDR2 sequences are SNHLY and FYNNEI. V was clipped by 2 bases and J by 2 bases, with 9 bases between them. Synthetic TCR analog templates were added to each PCR reaction. TCRdb's copy holds only in-frame clones and misses some; the assay was immunoSEQ multiplex PCR. The table shows tens of thousands of clones, with around 87% occurring only once. As for this clone: Its antigen is not identified.

This TCR derives from a man aged 55 to 70 with urothelial cancer. Sequencing used PBMCs, obtained around atezolizumab (anti-PD-L1) treatment. The rearrangement uses TRBV2 and TRBJ2-5; D ambiguous. In DNA, the CDR3 is TGTGCCAGCAGTGAAAGGCCGGAGCAAGAGACCCAGTACTTC. It specifies CASSERPEQETQYF.